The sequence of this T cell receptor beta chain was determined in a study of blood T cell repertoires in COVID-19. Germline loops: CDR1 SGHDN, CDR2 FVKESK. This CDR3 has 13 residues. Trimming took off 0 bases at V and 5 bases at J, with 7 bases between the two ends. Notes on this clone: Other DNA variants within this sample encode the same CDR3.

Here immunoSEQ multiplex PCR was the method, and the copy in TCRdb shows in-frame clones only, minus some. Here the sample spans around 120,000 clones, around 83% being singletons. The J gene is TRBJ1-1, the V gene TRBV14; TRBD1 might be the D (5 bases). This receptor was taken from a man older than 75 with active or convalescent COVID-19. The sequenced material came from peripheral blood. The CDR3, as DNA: TGTGCCAGCAGCCAAGATCGGGGGACTGAAGCTTTCTTT. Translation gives CASSQDRGTEAFF.